This T cell receptor (beta chain) was sequenced for a study of blood T cell repertoires in COVID-19. Background on the study: Italy, Spain and the United States were the sources of the convalescent and acute COVID-19 samples. Nucleic acid was either cDNA or gDNA, and it came from T cells, B-cell-depleted T cells, or PBMCs.

Germline V lookup: CDR1 MNHNY, CDR2 SVGAGI (reference sequence). J lost 8 bases, V lost 3 bases, and 8 bases had no gene match. There are 16 residues in the CDR3. Followed over time, Seattle patients had been enrolled while infection was active. Repertoires were generated with immunoSEQ multiplex PCR, while TCRdb's copy carries only in-frame clones and drops some. The data contain around 190,000 clones, nearly 90% of them singletons. This sequence joins TRBV6-6 and TRBJ2-1; 12 positions match TRBD1. This sequence was found in a man over 45 with COVID-19, enrolled during active disease. What was sequenced was peripheral blood. As DNA, the CDR3 is TGTGCCAGCAGTTATGTCAAAGGGACAGGGGGCGATGAGCAGTTCTTC. Encoded protein: CASSYVKGTGGDEQFF.